This T cell receptor beta chain was profiled in a study of shared clonotypes between healthy human individuals (dated by TCRdb to 2018 to 2021). As for the study more broadly: The cohort comprised a couple of women and a few men aged 18 to 49 years. For each donor, CD4 naive and CD4 memory were each given three plates, CD8 naive was given two plates, and CD8 memory was given one plate. Different laboratories and diverse techniques were used to prepare libraries and sequence TCR repertoires, to increase sequencing depth and limit assay-specific biases. Blood TCR repertoires of roughly five healthy adults were deeply sequenced to estimate repertoire size and the extent of clonotype sharing between individuals. Leukapheresis yielded between about 0.9 and 9 billion PBMCs per donor.

Notes on this clone: The antigen it recognizes is unknown. No qualities accompany the bases; no much larger clone lies one base away.

The research as a whole found: Even with the large sequencing depth, rarefaction of the sorted-subset datasets indicated that sequencing was incomplete. Naive subsets generally had larger estimated clonotype richness than memory subsets. Clonotypes shared by all four sorted-subset donors showed higher generation probabilities than non-shared clonotypes. Because the study included a small number of donors, the genetic and exposure-history diversity represented was limited. Pairwise subsampling led to the expectation that sequencing depth would affect the degree of clonotype sharing among donors. Sampling was restricted to blood, and TCR repertoires in tissue are likely to differ from TCR repertoires in blood. Sharing across several donors was observed for around 4.8% of naive CD4, less than 4% of naive CD8, about 2.5% of memory CD4, and about 0.4% of memory CD8 clonotypes.

Using the deep immunoSEQ assay, TCR CDR3 regions were amplified from genomic DNA by multiplex PCR. For each cell subset, the extracted genomic DNA was distributed evenly across all wells of several immunoSEQ 96-well plates, and each plate served as one replicate. For sorted subsets, around 0.2 ug of genomic DNA, equivalent to about 30,000 T cell genomes, went into each replicate PCR. The purified libraries were quantified using a Qubit 3.0 fluorometer, sized with a Bioanalyzer 2100, and then quantified again using the KAPA Library Quantification kit. Every immunoSEQ 96-well plate was sequenced on a dedicated single-read 150-cycle Illumina NextSeq 550 flow cell. The source study handled its data this way. Because the immunoSEQ output included only junctional sequences and no quality scores, the filtering could not be the same as the filtering used for full-length reads. To assign V/J genes and CDR3, sequences were annotated against IMGT germline references using PyIR, a Python wrapper for IgBLAST v1.9. Reads were filtered out if the reads had weak V/J assignments (E-value above 1e-6), no CDR3, stop codons, out-of-frame junctions, or ambiguous translated residues. V3J clonotypes were defined as sequences sharing the same inferred V gene, J gene, and CDR3 amino acid sequence. Percentage overlap between repertoires was computed as shared unique clonotypes divided by the size of the smaller repertoire. RTK rarefaction, the Chao1 estimator, and Recon v2.1 estimates of unobserved clonotypes were used to assess repertoire richness. Generation probabilities for all TCRbeta clonotypes obtained by the gDNA method from a handful of donors were computed using OLGA. TCRdb stores this immuneACCESS table with in-frame sequences only. Part of the clones is absent; in the studies checked, under half of the shortfall reflects unresolved V genes, and no reason is known for the rest. The V and J calls and clone size come from that table; D and trimming were worked out from the DNA. In all, the sample holds more than 2 million clones, and 85% to 95% of those were seen once. The top ten clonotypes cover around 0.13% of the sample.

The donors were healthy, HIV-negative adults with no recently reported acute infections or vaccinations. Only Caucasian adults living in Nashville, Tennessee, USA were represented among the donors. CD4+ T cells were enriched by magnetic negative selection, after which naive cells were positively selected on CD45RA and the negative fraction was taken as the memory subset. Blood was collected by leukapheresis, and PBMCs were isolated by Ficoll-Histopaque density gradient centrifugation and then cryopreserved in liquid nitrogen vapor phase. Purity and quantity of every magnetically sorted T cell population were checked by analytical flow cytometry. Genomic DNA was isolated from each sorted fraction and quantified by UV absorbance on a Nanodrop 2000c. Sequencing was carried out using naive CD4+ T cells sorted from blood. This specimen's cell subset or site label, interpreted: CD45RA+ positively selected. The sequence came from a man between 18 and 29 years old in good health.

The bases read TGTGCCAGCAGTATAACCCCAGGAACTGAAGCTTTCTTT. Its coded protein is CASSITPGTEAFF. The V and J genes are TRBV6-5 and TRBJ1-1; the D gene identity is not certain. The CDR3 starts with the cysteine, ends with the phenylalanine, and has 13 residues. CDR3 DNA only is kept here, 39 bases in frame from base 1. Relative to germline, V is 5 bases shorter and J is 5 bases shorter, with 12 bases between their ends. The germline V gene sets CDR1 to MNHEY and CDR2 to SVGAGI.